The next 27 T cell receptor beta chains were all read from a single sample in a study of blood T cells in healthy people across ages. A second PCR, run for roughly 6 to 11 cycles, used a sample-barcoded 5' primer plus a J-beta primer mix. MiXCR, applied by TCRdb to the 5' RACE reads, yields one record per CDR3 protein. The repertoire includes hundreds of thousands of distinct CDR3 sequences, 52% of them detected once, and approximately 15% sits in the top ten. Sequenced sample: blood. Every receptor here comes from a woman at least 80 years old in good health.

The rearrangement links TRBV6-6 to TRBJ2-2, with D perhaps assigned TRBD1 or TRBD2 (6 bases each). V lost 1 base and J 6 bases, leaving 15 bases between the germline ends. Germline-derived CDR1 and CDR2 are MNHNY and SVGAGI (reference sequence). The CDR3 loop spans 16 amino acids. The CDR3 sequence: CASSYCSRGGSGELFF. The CDR3 DNA reads as TGTGCCAGCAGTTACTGTAGCCGAGGGGGGTCCGGGGAGCTGTTTTTT.

As regards this clonotype: This may arise from a read error, as a much more abundant clone is one base away. The gene calls are TRBV12-3 or TRBV12-4 and TRBJ2-1, with D uncertain. The CDR3 extends over 14 amino acids. CDR3 residues: CACSLRLNYNEQFF. In nucleotides, the CDR3 is TGTGCCTGCAGTTTACGGCTTAATTACAATGAGCAGTTCTTC.

This clonotype was observed a single time. The rearrangement links TRBV7-2 to TRBJ2-5; no firm D call. The DNA end is a closer match to TRBJ2-7, so the J assignment may be wrong. Germline CDR1 SGHTA, CDR2 FQGNSA. The CDR3 sequence is 14 residues long. CDR3 residues: CASSLGTISYEQYF. The CDR3 DNA is TGTGCCAGCAGCTTGGGCACCATCTCCTACGAGCAGTACTTC.

The chain links TRBV5-1 to TRBJ1-2, with D possibly TRBD1 on 5 matching bases. Trimming removed 3 bases from V and 7 bases from J, with 13 bases in between. CDR1 is SGHRS and CDR2 is YFSETQ in the germline V gene. This CDR3 spans 13 amino acids. The CDR3 DNA follows: TGCGCCAGCAGCTCGGTGGGGGAGGCTGGCTACACCTTC. Its translation is CASSSVGEAGYTF.

This clonotype was counted many times. The chain links TRBV28 to TRBJ2-7, with D hard to call. Per the germline V gene, CDR1 is MDHEN and CDR2 is SYDVKM. The ends were cut back, 7 bases at V and 0 bases at J, with 13 bases in the middle. This CDR3 region has 14 residues. The CDR3 loop is CASKKGGNSYEQYF. As DNA, the CDR3 is TGTGCCAGCAAAAAAGGCGGAAACTCCTACGAGCAGTACTTC.

This clonotype was seen a few times. V gene TRBV2 combines with J gene TRBJ1-5, with D perhaps TRBD1 (5 bases). The CDR3 consists of 13 residues. Germline assignment: CDR1 SNHLY and CDR2 FYNNEI. V was cut by 6 bases and J by 7 bases, with 13 bases left in between. The CDR3 DNA sequence: TGTGCCAGCAGGAGGAGGGGTCGCCAGCCCCAGCATTTT. Its translation is CASRRRGRQPQHF.

This clonotype was seen only once. This clone may be a read error of a much larger clone one base away. V usage is TRBV9 and J usage is TRBJ1-2, with D hard to call. Trimming removed 0 bases at V and 3 bases at J, with 12 bases between. Germline V gene lookup returns CDR1 SGDLS and CDR2 YYNGEE. This CDR3 region has 15 residues. CDR3 DNA sequence: TGTGCCAGCAGCGTAGATTCGACGTCTCACTATGGCTACACCTTC. Protein sequence: CASSVDSTSHYGYTF. Full variable domain (outside the CDR3, taken from reference TRBV9 and TRBJ1-2): DSGVTQTPKHLITATGQRVTLRCSPRSGDLSVYWYQQSLDQGLQFLIQYYNGEERAKGNILERFSAQQFPDLHSELNLSSLELGDSALYFCASSVDSTSHYGYTFGSGTRLTVV.

This clonotype showed up many times. This chain uses TRBV4-1 with TRBJ1-2; D possibly corresponds to TRBD1 (6 bases). CDR3 size: 16 residues. Trimming removed 4 bases from V and 0 bases from J, with 15 bases in between. CDR1 is MGHRA and CDR2 is YSYEKL in the germline V gene. Here the CDR3 DNA reads TGCGCCAGCAGCCCCACACCGGGACACACTAACTATGGCTACACCTTC. Residues: CASSPTPGHTNYGYTF.

Many counts were recorded for this clonotype. V gene TRBV11-3 combines with J gene TRBJ2-3; D call uncertain. Trimming removed 1 base from V and 1 base from J, with 9 bases in between. The CDR3 length is 15 residues. Germline V gives CDR1 SGHNT, CDR2 YENEEA. This CDR3 reads CASSLGLGGTDTQYF. Written as DNA, the CDR3 is TGTGCCAGCAGCTTAGGTCTCGGAGGCACAGATACGCAGTATTTT.

The chain is built from TRBV5-1 and TRBJ1-2, with a tentative D call TRBD1 (6 bases). Germline assignment: CDR1 SGHRS and CDR2 YFSETQ. The CDR3 has 15 residues. Trimming shortened V by 4 bases and J by 4 bases, and 17 bases separated the two germline ends. The CDR3 region has the DNA TGCGCCAGCAGCACGGACAGCGGCGGGGGCTATGGCTACACCTTC. Translated, it gives CASSTDSGGGYGYTF.

This clonotype has at least ten counts. CDR3 nucleotides: TGCAGTGCTAGGGGTTCCCGCCAGGGGGATTCCTACAATGAGCAGTTCTTC. Encoded protein: CSARGSRQGDSYNEQFF. The gene calls are TRBV20-1 and TRBJ2-1, with TRBD1 matching over 7 bases. The germline V gene has CDR1 DFQATT and CDR2 SNEGSKA (reference sequence). J was trimmed by 1 base and V by 3 bases; bases with no gene match: 12. This CDR3 is built from 17 residues.

This rearrangement joins TRBV7-2 to TRBJ2-1; D perhaps matches TRBD2 (5 bases). The CDR3 runs 15 residues. Per germline, CDR1 SGHTA and CDR2 FQGNSA. The ends were cut back, 5 bases at V and 0 bases at J, with 11 bases in the middle. CDR3: CASSPVGNSYNEQFF. CDR3 in DNA: TGTGCCAGCAGCCCGGTCGGGAACTCCTACAATGAGCAGTTCTTC.

This clonotype was detected many times. CDR3 in amino acids: CASSYAPGTGTGGRDTQYF. CDR3 nucleotides: TGTGCCAGCAGTTACGCACCTGGAACCGGGACAGGGGGCAGGGATACGCAGTATTTT. V usage is TRBV6-6 and J usage is TRBJ2-3, with 12 bases matching TRBD1. This CDR3 has 19 amino acids. Germline V gene lookup returns CDR1 MNHNY and CDR2 SVGAGI (reference sequence). J lost 6 bases, V lost 2 bases, and 15 bases had no gene match.

The rearrangement links TRBV21-1 to TRBJ2-7; the table assigns TRBD1, which was not confirmed against the DNA. TRBV21-1 is a listed pseudogene. This CDR3 is built from 15 residues. This CDR3 is CASSRGANNNYEQYF. As DNA, the CDR3 is TGTGCCAGCAGCAGGGGGGCGAATAATAACTACGAGCAGTACTTC.

The chain carries TRBV7-9 and TRBJ2-3; possible D gene TRBD2, 7 bases. CDR3 length equals 15 residues. Per germline, CDR1 SEHNR and CDR2 FQNEAQ (reference sequence). The CDR3, as DNA: TGTGTCGGCAGCTTAATGGCGGGGGCTAGAGATACGCAGTATTTT. It specifies CVGSLMAGARDTQYF.

V is TRBV7-2 and J is TRBJ2-3; unclear D gene. This CDR3 is built from 17 residues. Germline V gene sequence: CDR1 SGHTA, CDR2 FQGNSA. Between the trimmed V and J ends, which lost 1 base and 1 base, there was a span of 15 bases. The CDR3 sequence is CASSLVLSGPRTDTQYF. The DNA for the CDR3 is TGTGCCAGCAGCTTAGTTTTGTCGGGCCCCCGCACAGATACGCAGTATTTT.

To note about this clonotype: A much more abundant neighbour one base away suggests this may be a read error. The chain employs TRBV12-3 or TRBV12-4 and TRBJ1-2; D call uncertain. Deletions cut 6 bases from V and 8 bases from J, with 19 bases between. The CDR3 length is 14 residues. In DNA form, the CDR3 reads TGTGCCAGCAGCAAAACCGCCAGACACTCCGGCTACACCTTC. This gives the protein CASSKTARHSGYTF.

The chain has TRBV7-6 and TRBJ2-7; a possible D gene is TRBD1 (6 bases). Germline CDR1 and CDR2: SGHVS and FNYEAQ. The CDR3 covers 16 residues. V was trimmed by 0 bases and J by 2 bases, leaving 14 bases between them. The chain's CDR3 is CASSLASGTTTYEQYF. The CDR3 region has the DNA TGTGCCAGCAGCTTAGCCTCCGGGACAACGACCTACGAGCAGTACTTC.

The V call is TRBV28, the J call TRBJ2-5; D is undetermined. Germline V gene lookup returns CDR1 MDHEN and CDR2 SYDVKM. Trimming shortened V by 5 bases and J by 4 bases, and 14 bases separated the two germline ends. The CDR3 is 14 amino acids. CDR3 loop: CASSPPSTGETQYF. Here the CDR3 DNA reads TGTGCCAGCAGTCCGCCGAGTACTGGAGAGACCCAGTACTTC. Based on the CDR3 plus reference TRBV28 and TRBJ2-5, the full variable domain is DVKVTQSSRYLVKRTGEKVFLECVQDMDHENMFWYRQDPGLGLRLIYFSYDVKMKEKGDIPEGYSVSREKKERFSLILESASTNQTSMYLCASSPPSTGETQYFGPGTRLLVL.

The chain joins TRBV25-1 to TRBJ1-1; D unclear. The CDR3 runs to 12 residues. V was trimmed by 4 bases and J by 6 bases, leaving 9 bases between them. CDR1 is MGHDK, CDR2 SYGVNS, per germline. The CDR3 nucleotides are TGTGCCAGCAGTGGTCCGGGCCCTGAAGCTTTCTTT. Translating it yields CASSGPGPEAFF.

The CDR3 DNA sequence: TGTGCCAGCAGTTACGGTCGTTTGGGAACAACTAATGAAAAACTGTTTTTT. This translates into CASSYGRLGTTNEKLFF. The chain couples TRBV6-2 or TRBV6-3 to TRBJ1-4; D unclear. CDR1 is MNHEY, CDR2 SVGEGT, per germline. V lost 2 bases, J lost 0 bases, and 13 bases lay in between. There are 17 residues in the CDR3.

The chain joins TRBV20-1 to TRBJ1-5; maybe TRBD1 (5 bases). Germline V gene sequence: CDR1 DFQATT, CDR2 SNEGSKA (reference sequence). This CDR3 comprises 15 residues. V lost 4 bases and J lost 0, with 13 bases in between. CDR3 sequence: CSANIGGGSNQPQHF. The CDR3 coding sequence is TGCAGTGCTAACATAGGTGGGGGTAGCAATCAGCCCCAGCATTTT.

This chain links TRBV4-2 with TRBJ2-7; D remains ambiguous. CDR3 size: 15 residues. Germline lookup yields CDR1 LGHNA and CDR2 YNFKEQ. The V end was cut by 5 bases, the J end by 0 bases, with 14 bases between. CDR3: CASSKDGQYSYEQYF. CDR3 nucleotide sequence: TGTGCCAGCAGCAAGGACGGGCAGTACTCCTACGAGCAGTACTTC.

In DNA form, the CDR3 reads TGTGCCAGCAGTTTTGACGGGGCGCGGGACATTCAGTACTTC. Protein product: CASSFDGARDIQYF. The chain joins TRBV12-3 or TRBV12-4 to TRBJ2-4, with D perhaps assigned TRBD1 or TRBD2 (5 bases each). Trimming shortened V by 3 bases and J by 8 bases, and 14 bases separated the two germline ends. This CDR3 is 14 amino acids long.

Ten or more counts support this clonotype. This sequence joins TRBV3-1 and TRBJ2-1; TRBD1 matches 9 bases. The trim removed 3 bases at V and 12 bases at J, leaving 9 bases unmatched. Per germline, CDR1 LGHDT and CDR2 YNNKEL (reference sequence). The CDR3 contains 14 residues. In nucleotides, the CDR3 is TGTGCCAGCAGCCATCTCACGGGACAGGGTCGGCAGTTCTTC. This encodes CASSHLTGQGRQFF.

Note on this clonotype: Possible read error: a much larger clone is one base away. The chain combines TRBV11-2 with TRBJ2-5; 7 positions match TRBD2. CDR1 is SGHAT and CDR2 is FQNNGV in the germline V gene. The CDR3 totals 15 residues. V shed 1 base and J 11 bases; nucleotides not matched to a gene: 13. The CDR3 sequence is CASSLGGSASNEQYF. In nucleotides, the CDR3 is TGTGCCAGCAGCTTAGGCGGGAGCGCCAGCAATGAGCAGTACTTC.

The genes are TRBV7-9 and TRBJ2-5, with D possibly being TRBD2 (6 bases). CDR1 and CDR2 (germline): SEHNR, FQNEAQ (reference sequence). CDR3 length: 16 residues. V lost 5 bases to trimming and J lost 1 base, with 17 bases between them. The DNA of the CDR3 is TGTGCCAGCAGCCGTCGAGTAGCGGCTTTCCAAGAGACCCAGTACTTC. Translating it yields CASSRRVAAFQETQYF.